This is a list of T cell receptor beta chains from one sample in a study of T cell changes during pregnancy in multiple sclerosis. Measured with immunoSEQ multiplex PCR; TCRdb has only the in-frame clones, and not every one. The sample lists fewer than 85,000 clones, 80% to 95% occurring once. The starting material was peripheral blood, obtained in the first trimester of pregnancy. The receptor source for this set is a female donor in good health, enrolled as a control in a pregnancy study. Both conserved end residues are part of each CDR3. Fields, in order: CDR3 DNA, CDR3 protein, D gene, V gene, clone size, J gene. D genes are given only for firm matches. Rows give clone size only sometimes, using once, few, many, or a class for an expanded clone.

TGTGCCAGTAGTCCGCTACCCGCCGGCAATGAGCAGTTCTTC | CASSPLPAGNEQFF | NA | TRBV19 | NA | TRBJ2-1
TGTGCCAGCAGCCCATCGGACAGAATGAACACTGAAGCTTTCTTT | CASSPSDRMNTEAFF | NA | TRBV7-9 | NA | TRBJ1-1
TGTGCCAGCAGAAGGACTAGCGGGACCTACGAGCAGTACTTC | CASRRTSGTYEQYF | TRBD2 | TRBV28 | NA | TRBJ2-7
TGTGCCAGCAGGAACAATAGGGGGCAAGGTGAAGCTTTCTTT | CASRNNRGQGEAFF | TRBD1 | TRBV28 | NA | TRBJ1-1
TGTGCCAGCAGGCCGGGGACTTCGGGGGAGACCCAGTACTTC | CASRPGTSGETQYF | NA | TRBV28 | NA | TRBJ2-5
TGTGCCAGCAGCCGTGGGTCCCAGGCGGAGACCCAGTACTTC | CASSRGSQAETQYF | NA | TRBV5-4 | NA | TRBJ2-5
TGTGCCAGCAGCTTTGCAGCGGACCCCCAAGAGACCCAGTACTTC | CASSFAADPQETQYF | NA | TRBV11-2 | NA | TRBJ2-5
TGCGCCAGCAGCCAGCAAGACAGGGCAATTCGCTACGAGCAGTACTTC | CASSQQDRAIRYEQYF | TRBD1 | TRBV4-1 | NA | TRBJ2-7
TGTGCCAGCACACAACCCTCTGGAAACACCATATATTTT | CASTQPSGNTIYF | NA | TRBV6-5 | NA | TRBJ1-3
TGTGCCAGCAGCTTACCTGGACAGGGGGCCTACGAGCAGTACTTC | CASSLPGQGAYEQYF | TRBD1 | TRBV7-9 | NA | TRBJ2-7
TGTGCCAGTAGTATTTACGCGGCCGCCTACGAGCAGTACTTC | CASSIYAAAYEQYF | NA | TRBV19 | NA | TRBJ2-7
TGTGCCAGCAGCCAAACACTAGCGGGGGAGGACTCCTACGAGCAGTACTTC | CASSQTLAGEDSYEQYF | TRBD2 | TRBV7-2 | once | TRBJ2-7
TGTGCCAGCAGCTCCCGAATCGCGGGAGGGGCCTACGAGCAGTACTTC | CASSSRIAGGAYEQYF | TRBD2 | TRBV13 | NA | TRBJ2-7
TGCGCCAGCAGCTTTATCCAGACAGGGGGGGACGCTTTCTTT | CASSFIQTGGDAFF | TRBD1 | TRBV5-1 | NA | TRBJ1-1
TGTGCCAGCAGTGAATCAGGGGCGGACAAAAACATTCAGTACTTC | CASSESGADKNIQYF | NA | TRBV6-1 | once | TRBJ2-4
TGCGCCAGCAGCCAAGACGAAACAGGGGAGAACACTGAAGCTTTCTTT | CASSQDETGENTEAFF | TRBD1 | TRBV4-1 | few | TRBJ1-1
TGTGCCAGCAGTATGGACAGGGACTCCTACGAGCAGTACTTC | CASSMDRDSYEQYF | TRBD1 | TRBV2 | once | TRBJ2-7
TGCGCCAGCAGCCAAACCCAAACCGGACAGATGAACACTGAAGCTTTCTTT | CASSQTQTGQMNTEAFF | NA | TRBV4-1 | once | TRBJ1-1
TGCGCCAGCAGCTTTCCAGGGGCGGGAGAGACCCAGTACTTC | CASSFPGAGETQYF | NA | TRBV5-1 | NA | TRBJ2-5
TGTGCCAGCACTCACCGGGGAGGCCCCTCCTACGAGCAGTACTTC | CASTHRGGPSYEQYF | NA | TRBV27 | NA | TRBJ2-7
TGCGCCAGCAGCCAAGTCGGGAGTTTCTCCTACGAGCAGTACTTC | CASSQVGSFSYEQYF | NA | TRBV4-1 | once | TRBJ2-7
TGTGCCAGCAGCCCGGCGGGGGTTTCCTACGAGCAGTACTTC | CASSPAGVSYEQYF | TRBD2 | TRBV27 | NA | TRBJ2-7
TGTGCCAGCAGGACCGGGACAGCTCTAGCCAAAAACATTCAGTACTTC | CASRTGTALAKNIQYF | TRBD1 | TRBV28 | NA | TRBJ2-4
TGTGCCAGCAGCTTAATAGCTAGCGGGAGAGTCAATGAGCAGTTCTTC | CASSLIASGRVNEQFF | TRBD2 | TRBV7-2 | NA | TRBJ2-1
TGTGCCAGCAGCCGGACGGACAAGGTCCAAGAGACCCAGTACTTC | CASSRTDKVQETQYF | NA | TRBV4-2 | NA | TRBJ2-5
TGTGCCAGCAGTTTTGGCAGACAGGAGTCAGATAAATATACGCAGTATTTT | CASSFGRQESDKYTQYF | NA | TRBV28 | NA | TRBJ2-3
TGTGCCAGCAGTTATTCCGTACGCGGGGAGACCCAGTACTTC | CASSYSVRGETQYF | NA | TRBV6-5 | NA | TRBJ2-5
TGTGCCAGCAGTCCCCCTAAGGGGACTGAAGCTTTCTTT | CASSPPKGTEAFF | NA | TRBV28 | NA | TRBJ1-1
TGTGCCATCAGCGTTCGGACTAGCGGGAGGGCCGGGCTTTACAATGAGCAGTTCTTC | CAISVRTSGRAGLYNEQFF | TRBD2 | TRBV10-3 | NA | TRBJ2-1
TGTGCCAGCAGTGAAGACGATGGCCTAGCGGAGTACGCGAACACCGGGGAGCTGTTTTTT | CASSEDDGLAEYANTGELFF | TRBD2 | TRBV2 | NA | TRBJ2-2
TGTGCCAGCTCACCCCGGGACTCTTTAGAGACCCAGTACTTC | CASSPRDSLETQYF | NA | TRBV18 | NA | TRBJ2-5
TGTGCCAGCAGTAAAACAGGGACCGATGGCTACACCTTC | CASSKTGTDGYTF | NA | TRBV2 | NA | TRBJ1-2
TGTGCCAGCAGTCCACGAGCAGGGGCCGGGCAGCCCCAGCATTTT | CASSPRAGAGQPQHF | NA | TRBV7-6 | NA | TRBJ1-5
TGTGCCAGCAGCTTTGGGACAACTGCCAAAAACATTCAGTACTTC | CASSFGTTAKNIQYF | NA | TRBV7-6 | NA | TRBJ2-4
TGTGCCAGTAGCCAACCAGGGGTTGCTGAAGCTTTCTTT | CASSQPGVAEAFF | NA | TRBV19 | NA | TRBJ1-1
TGCGCCAGCAGCGCCGGACAGGGTTTCTACGAGCAGTACTTC | CASSAGQGFYEQYF | TRBD1 | TRBV5-1 | NA | TRBJ2-7